This T cell receptor (beta chain) is drawn from a study of OX40 agonist ivuxolimab in advanced cancers. Study in general: Patients receiving dose escalation had hepatocellular carcinoma, melanoma, renal cell or head and neck cancer.

Clones were read by immunoSEQ multiplex PCR, and TCRdb kept only the in-frame ones, dropping some. The sample lists 85,000 to 130,000 clones; approximately 90% were seen once. The CDR3 has 13 amino acids. V lost 3 bases, J lost 0 bases, and 2 bases lay in between. Germline assignment: CDR1 MGHDK and CDR2 SYGVNS. This specimen was CD4+ or CD8+ T cells sorted from blood, taken in a trial of the OX40 agonist ivuxolimab. The chain joins TRBV25-1 to TRBJ2-2; D unclear. The origin of this receptor is an adult with an advanced solid tumor such as melanoma, head and neck, liver or kidney cancer. CDR3 protein: CASSDSNTGELFF. The DNA of the CDR3 is TGTGCCAGCAGTGACTCGAACACCGGGGAGCTGTTTTTT.